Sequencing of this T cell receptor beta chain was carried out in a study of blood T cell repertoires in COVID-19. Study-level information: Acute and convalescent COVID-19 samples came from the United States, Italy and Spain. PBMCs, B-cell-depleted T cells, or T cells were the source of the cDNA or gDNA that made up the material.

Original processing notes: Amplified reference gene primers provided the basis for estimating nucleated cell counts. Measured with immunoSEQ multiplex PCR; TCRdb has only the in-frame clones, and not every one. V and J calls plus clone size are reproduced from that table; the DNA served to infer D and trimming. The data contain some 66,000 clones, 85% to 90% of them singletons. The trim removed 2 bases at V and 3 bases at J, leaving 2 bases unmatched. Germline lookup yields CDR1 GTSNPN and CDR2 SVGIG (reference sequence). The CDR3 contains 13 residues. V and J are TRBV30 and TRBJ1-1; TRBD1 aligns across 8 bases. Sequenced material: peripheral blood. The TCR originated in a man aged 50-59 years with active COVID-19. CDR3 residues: CAWSTTGDTEAFF. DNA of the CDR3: TGTGCCTGGAGTACGACAGGGGACACTGAAGCTTTCTTT.